The entry below describes one T cell receptor beta chain. The CDR3 contains 15 residues. Trimming pared 4 bases from V and 0 bases from J, leaving 13 bases between. Germline assignment: CDR1 SGHNT and CDR2 YYREEE (reference sequence). Original processing notes: Cell counts per sample came from amplifying reference gene primers. The method was immunoSEQ multiplex PCR; TCRdb's version includes in-frame clones alone and lacks a portion of them. Clonal size and the V and J genes are those of that table, whereas D and trimming came from the DNA. The sample shows a few hundred thousand clones, about 90% of them seen only once. The data were obtained in a study of blood T cell repertoires in COVID-19. Study overall: The samples span acute and convalescent COVID-19 from the United States, Italy and Spain. From T cells, B-cell-depleted T cells, or PBMCs came the material, which was cDNA or gDNA.

The origin of this receptor is a man aged 18-30 years who had recovered from COVID-19. The rearrangement links TRBV5-4 to TRBJ1-1; D unresolved. Sequenced: peripheral blood. DNA of the CDR3: TGTGCCAGCAGCGACCCTACTAGGATGAACACTGAAGCTTTCTTT. Protein sequence: CASSDPTRMNTEAFF.